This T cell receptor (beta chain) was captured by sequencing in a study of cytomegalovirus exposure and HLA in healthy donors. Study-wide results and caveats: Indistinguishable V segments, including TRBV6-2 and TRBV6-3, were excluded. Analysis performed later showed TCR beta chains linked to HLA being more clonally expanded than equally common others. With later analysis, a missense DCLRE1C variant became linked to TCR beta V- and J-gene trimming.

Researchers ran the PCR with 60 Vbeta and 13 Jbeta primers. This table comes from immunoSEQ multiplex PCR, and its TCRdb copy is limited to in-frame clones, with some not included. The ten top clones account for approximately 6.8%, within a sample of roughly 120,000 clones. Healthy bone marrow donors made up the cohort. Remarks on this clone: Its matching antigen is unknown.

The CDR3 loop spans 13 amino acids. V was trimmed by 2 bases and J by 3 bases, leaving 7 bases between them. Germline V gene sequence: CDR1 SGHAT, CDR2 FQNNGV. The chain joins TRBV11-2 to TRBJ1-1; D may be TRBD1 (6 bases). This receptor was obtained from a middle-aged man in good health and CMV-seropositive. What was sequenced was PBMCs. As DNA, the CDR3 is TGTGCCAGCAGCTTAAGACAGGACACTGAAGCTTTCTTT. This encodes CASSLRQDTEAFF.